The T cell receptor beta chain under discussion was sequenced for a study of regulatory T cells in long-lasting Graves disease. Germline assignment: CDR1 KGHSH and CDR2 LQKENI. The CDR3 totals 15 residues. V was trimmed by 5 bases and J by 1 base, leaving 15 bases between them. Researchers made TCR beta libraries by using iRepertoire HTBI primers and running Arm-PCR on CDR3 regions. Source study methods: Samples jointly harbored roughly 60 TRBV and more than eleven TRBJ segments. TCRdb re-derived calls from the multiplex PCR reads in MiXCR, one entry per CDR3 protein. The V and J calls here are based on TCRdb, not the publication. The sample includes about 210,000 distinct CDR3 sequences, about 19% of them seen just once. Documented time point: newly diagnosed GD, antithyroid drugs for less than 3 months. From PBMCs, RNA was extracted and then used to make the TCR library. This clonotype was seen repeatedly, ten times or more.

The sample also formed part of further work on T cells in Graves' hyperthyroidism and ophthalmopathy.

This sequence was found in a woman aged 30 to 39 with Graves disease. This chain joins TRBV18 and TRBJ2-7, with D tentatively TRBD1 (5 bases). The material was peripheral blood mononuclear cells (PBMCs), obtained at new diagnosis, from a patient treated with antithyroid drugs. DNA for the CDR3: TGTGCCAGCTCAGAGACAGCGATCTATTCCTACGAGCAGTACTTC. Translated, it gives CASSETAIYSYEQYF.